This T cell receptor (beta chain) was sequenced during a study of T cell clones after liver transplantation. In the study overall: TCRbeta sequencing after a pre-transplant mixed lymphocyte reaction identified graft-donor-reactive clones, later tracked in post-transplant blood.

The trim removed 2 bases at V and 4 bases at J, leaving 6 bases unmatched. Looked up from germline, CDR1 is MDHEN and CDR2 is SYDVKM. The CDR3 runs 16 residues. Using immunoSEQ multiplex PCR, the repertoire was profiled, and TCRdb retains in-frame clones only, with some absent. The repertoire has 65,000 to 80,000 clones, 83% of them found once; the top ten carry roughly 3%. The TCR was taken from a human patient who received a liver transplant. Part of the T cells may come from the graft donor. The chain carries TRBV28 and TRBJ2-5; 11 nucleotides align to TRBD2. The material sequenced was CD4+ T cells from blood, taken at the 22-month timepoint. The CDR3: CASSLSSTSGIETQYF. CDR3 in DNA: TGTGCCAGCAGTTTAAGCTCGACTAGCGGGATAGAGACCCAGTACTTC. The whole variable domain, filled in from reference TRBV28 and TRBJ2-5, reads DVKVTQSSRYLVKRTGEKVFLECVQDMDHENMFWYRQDPGLGLRLIYFSYDVKMKEKGDIPEGYSVSREKKERFSLILESASTNQTSMYLCASSLSSTSGIETQYFGPGTRLLVL.